This T cell receptor beta chain was sequenced during a study of blood T cells in healthy people across ages. The CDR3 is made up of 15 amino acids. V was pared by 6 bases and J by 0 bases, with 11 bases between. Germline lookup yields CDR1 MNHNY and CDR2 SVGAGI (reference sequence). It was with a sample-barcoded 5' primer and a J-beta primer mix that a second PCR of roughly 7 to 12 cycles was run. TCRdb recomputed calls from the 5' RACE reads with MiXCR, one row per CDR3 protein. The sample yields 600,000 to 850,000 distinct CDR3 sequences, around 46% seen once. V usage is TRBV6-6 and J usage is TRBJ1-4; D is undetermined. Sequenced: blood. The clonotype originates from a woman aged 60-70 years in good health. The DNA of the CDR3 is TGTGCCAGCAGGGACGGGAGTACAACTAATGAAAAACTGTTTTTT. Its translation is CASRDGSTTNEKLFF.